These T cell receptor beta chains were read from a single sample in a study of T-cell reconstitution after alpha-beta-depleted transplantation in children. TCRdb itself ran the PCR reads through MiXCR, one entry per CDR3 protein. The repertoire consists of under 150,000 distinct CDR3 sequences, with 9.5% to 10% occurring once and the leading ten covering under 30%. Specimen: PBMCs, mostly from graft donor cells, collected 180 days after TCRalphabeta/CD19-depleted stem cell transplant. The receptors derive from a girl under three years old who had a stem cell transplant for combined immunodeficiency, so the T cells may come from the graft donor. Each CDR3 is given with its conserved first and last residue.

j_call: TRBJ2-2
v_call: TRBV5-1
cdr3_aa: CASRVSANTGELFF

j_call: TRBJ2-2
v_call: TRBV20-1
cdr3_aa: CSARPTQSPANTGELFF

j_call: TRBJ2-3
v_call: TRBV10-3
cdr3_aa: CAISEAGLAESAQYF

j_call: TRBJ2-1
v_call: TRBV7-2
cdr3_aa: CASSDPGLAVYNEQFF

j_call: TRBJ2-2
v_call: TRBV11-1
cdr3_aa: CASSFTLNTGELFF

j_call: TRBJ2-7
v_call: TRBV12-3/TRBV12-4
cdr3_aa: CASSVGYSYEQYF

j_call: TRBJ2-3
v_call: TRBV7-2
cdr3_aa: CASSFTSGANTQYF

j_call: TRBJ2-5
v_call: TRBV29-1
cdr3_aa: CSVAVLGNQETQYF

j_call: TRBJ2-7
v_call: TRBV20-1
cdr3_aa: CSARRGTQTYEQYF

j_call: TRBJ1-5
v_call: TRBV12-3/TRBV12-4
cdr3_aa: CASSFGNQPQHF

j_call: TRBJ1-5
v_call: TRBV28
cdr3_aa: CASSQPIEPQHF

j_call: TRBJ2-7
v_call: TRBV7-9
cdr3_aa: CASSSPGQGIHEQYF

j_call: TRBJ1-5
v_call: TRBV12-3/TRBV12-4
cdr3_aa: CASSRTAYSNQPQHF

j_call: TRBJ2-5
v_call: TRBV29-1
cdr3_aa: CSVADTRGGETQYF

j_call: TRBJ2-7
v_call: TRBV20-1
cdr3_aa: CSARAEGREQYF

j_call: TRBJ2-3
v_call: TRBV20-1
cdr3_aa: CSGLIIDTQYF

j_call: TRBJ2-7
v_call: TRBV20-1
cdr3_aa: CSARAADRTYEQYF

j_call: TRBJ2-5
v_call: TRBV20-1
cdr3_aa: CSGGAQETQYF